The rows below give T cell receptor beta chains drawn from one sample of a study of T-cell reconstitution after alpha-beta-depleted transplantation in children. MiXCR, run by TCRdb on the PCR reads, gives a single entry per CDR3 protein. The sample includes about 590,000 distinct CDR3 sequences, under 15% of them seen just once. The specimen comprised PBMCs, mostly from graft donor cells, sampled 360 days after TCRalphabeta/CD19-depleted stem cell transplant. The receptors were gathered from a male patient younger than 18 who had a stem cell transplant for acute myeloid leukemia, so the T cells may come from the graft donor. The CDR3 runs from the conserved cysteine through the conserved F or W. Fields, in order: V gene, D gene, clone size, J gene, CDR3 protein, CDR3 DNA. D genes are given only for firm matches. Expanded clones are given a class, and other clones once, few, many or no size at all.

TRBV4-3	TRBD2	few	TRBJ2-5	CASSQGGLAWETQYF	TGCGCCAGCAGCCAAGGGGGACTAGCCTGGGAGACCCAGTACTTC
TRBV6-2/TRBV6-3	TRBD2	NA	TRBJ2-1	CASRTGLGTSGAQFF	TGTGCCAGCAGAACAGGGCTGGGGACTAGCGGGGCACAGTTCTTC
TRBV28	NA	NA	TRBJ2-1	CASTGNEQFF	TGTGCCAGCACAGGGAATGAGCAGTTCTTC
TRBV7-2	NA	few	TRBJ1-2	CASSRTENYGYTF	TGTGCCAGCAGCCGGACAGAGAACTATGGCTACACCTTC
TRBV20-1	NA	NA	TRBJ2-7	CSARDRLRQEQYF	TGCAGTGCTAGAGATCGGCTCAGACAGGAGCAGTACTTC
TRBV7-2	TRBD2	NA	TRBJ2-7	CASSFGLAGWEQYF	TGTGCCAGCAGCTTCGGACTAGCGGGGTGGGAGCAGTACTTC
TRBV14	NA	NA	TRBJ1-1	CASSQDSPQNTEAFF	TGTGCCAGCAGCCAAGATTCCCCACAAAACACTGAAGCTTTCTTT
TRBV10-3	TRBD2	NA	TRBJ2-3	CAIGLAGSHTQYF	TGTGCCATCGGACTAGCGGGGTCTCATACGCAGTATTTT
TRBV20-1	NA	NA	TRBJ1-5	CSARSQISNQPQHF	TGCAGTGCTAGGAGTCAGATTAGCAATCAGCCCCAGCATTTT
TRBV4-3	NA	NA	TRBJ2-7	CASSQGPDLSSYEQYF	TGCGCCAGCAGCCAAGGCCCCGACCTTAGCTCCTACGAGCAGTACTTC
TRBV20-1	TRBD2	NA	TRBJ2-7	CSARWASGRLDEQYF	TGCAGTGCTAGATGGGCAAGCGGGAGGTTGGACGAGCAGTACTTC
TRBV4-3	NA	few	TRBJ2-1	CASSHPSVEPEQFF	TGCGCCAGCAGCCACCCATCAGTAGAACCCGAGCAGTTCTTC
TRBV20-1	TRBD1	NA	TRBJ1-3	CSAAGTAGNTIYF	TGCAGTGCTGCCGGGACAGCAGGAAACACCATATATTTT
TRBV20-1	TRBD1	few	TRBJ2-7	CSAPRKQGASLYSYEQYF	TGCAGTGCCCCGCGGAAGCAGGGGGCCTCGCTTTACTCCTACGAGCAGTACTTC
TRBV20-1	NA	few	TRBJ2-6	CCARWFGAGSGANVLTF	TGCTGTGCTAGGTGGTTCGGGGCAGGATCTGGGGCCAACGTCCTGACTTTC
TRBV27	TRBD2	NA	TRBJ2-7	CASSPRTSGRVSSYEQYF	TGTGCCAGCAGTCCTCGGACTAGCGGGAGGGTTAGCTCCTACGAGCAGTACTTC
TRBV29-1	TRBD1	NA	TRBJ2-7	CSASGTGAYEQYF	TGCAGCGCGAGTGGGACAGGCGCCTACGAGCAGTACTTC
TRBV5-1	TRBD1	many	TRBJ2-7	CASSLSRDRYEQYF	TGCGCCAGCAGCTTGAGCCGGGACAGATACGAGCAGTACTTC